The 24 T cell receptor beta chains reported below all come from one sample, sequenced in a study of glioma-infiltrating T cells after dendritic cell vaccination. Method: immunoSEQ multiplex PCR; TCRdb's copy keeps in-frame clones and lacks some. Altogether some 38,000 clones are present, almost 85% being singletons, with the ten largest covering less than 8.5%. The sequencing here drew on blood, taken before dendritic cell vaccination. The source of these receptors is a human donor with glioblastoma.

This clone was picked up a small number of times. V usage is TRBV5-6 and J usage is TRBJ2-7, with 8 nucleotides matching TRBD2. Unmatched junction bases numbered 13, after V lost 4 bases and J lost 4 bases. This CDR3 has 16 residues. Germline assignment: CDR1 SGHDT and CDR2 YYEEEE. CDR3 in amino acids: CASSPGLAQSRYEQYF. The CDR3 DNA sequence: TGTGCCAGCAGCCCCGGACTAGCCCAATCACGTTACGAGCAGTACTTC.

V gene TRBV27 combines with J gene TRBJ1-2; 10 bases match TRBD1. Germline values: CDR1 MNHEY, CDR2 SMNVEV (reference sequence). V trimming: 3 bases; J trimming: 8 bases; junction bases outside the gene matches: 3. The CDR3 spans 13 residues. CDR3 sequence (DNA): TGTGCCAGCAGTTTCCGGGACAGGGGCGGCTACACCTTC. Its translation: CASSFRDRGGYTF.

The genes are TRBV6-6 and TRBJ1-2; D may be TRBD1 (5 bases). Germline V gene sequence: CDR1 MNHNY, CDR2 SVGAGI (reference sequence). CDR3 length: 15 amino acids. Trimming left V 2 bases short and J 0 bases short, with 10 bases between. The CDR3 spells CASSYPGGSNYGYTF. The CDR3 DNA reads TGTGCCAGCAGTTACCCGGGGGGGTCTAACTATGGCTACACCTTC.

The CDR3 DNA sequence: TGCGCCAGCAGCCAAGCGACAGGGGACACTGAAGCTTTCTTT. Translated, it gives CASSQATGDTEAFF. This rearrangement joins TRBV4-3 to TRBJ1-1; 8 bases are shared with TRBD1. The CDR3 length is 14 residues. Germline loops: CDR1 LGHNA, CDR2 YSLEER. V lost 1 base to trimming and J lost 3 bases; unmatched junction nucleotides: 1.

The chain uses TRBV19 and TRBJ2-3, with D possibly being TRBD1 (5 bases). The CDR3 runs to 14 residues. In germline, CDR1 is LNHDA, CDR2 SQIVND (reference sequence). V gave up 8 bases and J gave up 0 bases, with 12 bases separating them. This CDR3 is CASAVGPSTDTQYF. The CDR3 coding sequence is TGTGCCAGTGCCGTGGGGCCTAGCACAGATACGCAGTATTTT. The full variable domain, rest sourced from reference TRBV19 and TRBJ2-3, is DGGITQSPKYLFRKEGQNVTLSCEQNLNHDAMYWYRQDPGQGLRLIYYSQIVNDFQKGDIAEGYSVSREKKESFPLTVTSAQKNPTAFYLCASAVGPSTDTQYFGPGTRLTVL.

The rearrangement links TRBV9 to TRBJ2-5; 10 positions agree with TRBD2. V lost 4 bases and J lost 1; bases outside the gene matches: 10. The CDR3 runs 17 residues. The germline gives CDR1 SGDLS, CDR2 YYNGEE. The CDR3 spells CASSRSRVAGGQETQYF. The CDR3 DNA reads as TGTGCCAGCAGCCGGTCGAGGGTAGCGGGGGGCCAAGAGACCCAGTACTTC.

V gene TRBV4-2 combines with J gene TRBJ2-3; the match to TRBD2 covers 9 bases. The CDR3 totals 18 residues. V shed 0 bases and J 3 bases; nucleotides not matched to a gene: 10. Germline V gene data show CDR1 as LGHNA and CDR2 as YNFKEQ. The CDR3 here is CASSQEMLAGGPTDTQYF. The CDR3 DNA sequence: TGTGCCAGCAGCCAAGAAATGTTGGCGGGGGGGCCGACAGATACGCAGTATTTT.

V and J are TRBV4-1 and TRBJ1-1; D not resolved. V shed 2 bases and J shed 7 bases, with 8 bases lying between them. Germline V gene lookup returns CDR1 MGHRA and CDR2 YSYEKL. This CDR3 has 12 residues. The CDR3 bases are TGCGCCAGCAGCCAAAGTGCCTATGAAGCTTTCTTT. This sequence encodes CASSQSAYEAFF.

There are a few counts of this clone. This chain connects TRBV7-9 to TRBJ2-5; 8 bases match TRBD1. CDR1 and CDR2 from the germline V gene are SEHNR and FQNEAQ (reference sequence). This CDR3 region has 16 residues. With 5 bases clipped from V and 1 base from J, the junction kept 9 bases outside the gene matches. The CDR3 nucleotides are TGTGCCAGCAGCCCAGGGGGCGGGGCCCTCCAAGAGACCCAGTACTTC. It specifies CASSPGGGALQETQYF.

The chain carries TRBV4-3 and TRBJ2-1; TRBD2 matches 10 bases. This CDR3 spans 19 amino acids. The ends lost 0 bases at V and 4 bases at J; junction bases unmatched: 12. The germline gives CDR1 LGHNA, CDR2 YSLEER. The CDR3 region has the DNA TGCGCCAGCAGCCAAGATTACCGGGCACTAGCGGGGAATTACAATGAGCAGTTCTTC. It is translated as CASSQDYRALAGNYNEQFF.

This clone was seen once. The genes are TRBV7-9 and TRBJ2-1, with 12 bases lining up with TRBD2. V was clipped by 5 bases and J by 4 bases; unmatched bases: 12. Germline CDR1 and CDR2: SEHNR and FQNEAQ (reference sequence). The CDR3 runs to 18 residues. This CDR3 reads CASSLPRVGTSGYNEQFF. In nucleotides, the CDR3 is TGTGCCAGCAGCCTACCCCGGGTGGGGACTAGCGGGTACAATGAGCAGTTCTTC.

The CDR3 reads CASSGAGGRNTIYF. The CDR3, as DNA: TGTGCCAGCAGCGGGGCAGGGGGGAGAAACACCATATATTTT. The genes are TRBV9 and TRBJ1-3; TRBD1 matches 7 bases. V was clipped by 3 bases and J by 5 bases; unmatched bases: 5. Per germline, CDR1 SGDLS and CDR2 YYNGEE. The CDR3 is made up of 14 amino acids.

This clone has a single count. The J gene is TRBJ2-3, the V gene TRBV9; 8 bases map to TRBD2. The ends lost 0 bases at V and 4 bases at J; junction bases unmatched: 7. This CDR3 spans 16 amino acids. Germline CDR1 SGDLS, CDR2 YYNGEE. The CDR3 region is CASSVGGSGGSDTQYF. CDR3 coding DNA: TGTGCCAGCAGCGTAGGAGGGAGCGGGGGTTCAGATACGCAGTATTTT.

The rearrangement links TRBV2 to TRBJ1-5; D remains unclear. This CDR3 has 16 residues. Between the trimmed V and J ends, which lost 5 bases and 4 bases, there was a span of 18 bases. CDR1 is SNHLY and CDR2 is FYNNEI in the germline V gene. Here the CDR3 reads CASSWAGLTGNQPQHF. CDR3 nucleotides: TGTGCCAGCAGTTGGGCCGGGCTCACGGGGAATCAGCCCCAGCATTTT.

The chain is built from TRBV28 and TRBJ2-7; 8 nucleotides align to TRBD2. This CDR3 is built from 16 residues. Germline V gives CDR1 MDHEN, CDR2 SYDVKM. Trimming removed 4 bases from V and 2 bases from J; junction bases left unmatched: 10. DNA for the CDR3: TGTGCCAGCAGTTCCCCGGGGGGGGCGCATACCTACGAGCAGTACTTC. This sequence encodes CASSSPGGAHTYEQYF.

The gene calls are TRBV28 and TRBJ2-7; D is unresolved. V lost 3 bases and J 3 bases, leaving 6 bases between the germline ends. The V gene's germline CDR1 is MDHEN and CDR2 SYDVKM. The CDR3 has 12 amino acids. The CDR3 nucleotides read TGTGCCAGCAGTTTTTCAGACTACGAGCAGTACTTC. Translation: CASSFSDYEQYF.

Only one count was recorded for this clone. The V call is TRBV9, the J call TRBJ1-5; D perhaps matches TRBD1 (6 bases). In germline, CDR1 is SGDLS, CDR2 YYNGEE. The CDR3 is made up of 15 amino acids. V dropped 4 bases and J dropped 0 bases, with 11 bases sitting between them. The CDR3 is CASSPGVYSNQPQHF. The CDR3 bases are TGTGCCAGCAGCCCAGGGGTTTATAGCAATCAGCCCCAGCATTTT. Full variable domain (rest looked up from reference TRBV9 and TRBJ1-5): DSGVTQTPKHLITATGQRVTLRCSPRSGDLSVYWYQQSLDQGLQFLIQYYNGEERAKGNILERFSAQQFPDLHSELNLSSLELGDSALYFCASSPGVYSNQPQHFGDGTRLSIL.

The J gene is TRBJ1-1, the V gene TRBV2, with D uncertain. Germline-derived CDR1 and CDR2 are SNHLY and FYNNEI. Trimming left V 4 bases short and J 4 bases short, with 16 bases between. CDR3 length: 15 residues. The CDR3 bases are TGTGCCAGCAGTGGGCCGCGGAGTTATCTCACTGAAGCTTTCTTT. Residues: CASSGPRSYLTEAFF.

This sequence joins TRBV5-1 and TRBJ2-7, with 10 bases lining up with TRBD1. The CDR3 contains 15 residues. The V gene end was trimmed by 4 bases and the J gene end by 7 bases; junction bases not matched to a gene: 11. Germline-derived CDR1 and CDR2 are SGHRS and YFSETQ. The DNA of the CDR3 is TGCGCCAGCAGCGAACCGGGACAGGGGCAGCGAGAGCAGTACTTC. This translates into CASSEPGQGQREQYF.

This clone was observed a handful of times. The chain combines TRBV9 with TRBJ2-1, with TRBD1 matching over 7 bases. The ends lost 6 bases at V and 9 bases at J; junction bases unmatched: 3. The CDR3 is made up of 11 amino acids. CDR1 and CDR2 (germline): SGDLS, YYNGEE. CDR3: CASIQGSEQFF. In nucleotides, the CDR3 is TGTGCCAGCATACAGGGGAGTGAGCAGTTCTTC.

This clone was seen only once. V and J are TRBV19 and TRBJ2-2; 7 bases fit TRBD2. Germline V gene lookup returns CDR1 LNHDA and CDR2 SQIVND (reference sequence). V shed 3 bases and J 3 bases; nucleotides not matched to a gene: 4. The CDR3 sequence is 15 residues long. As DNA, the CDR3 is TGTGCCAGTAGTATGGGACTAACGGACACCGGGGAGCTGTTTTTT. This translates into CASSMGLTDTGELFF.

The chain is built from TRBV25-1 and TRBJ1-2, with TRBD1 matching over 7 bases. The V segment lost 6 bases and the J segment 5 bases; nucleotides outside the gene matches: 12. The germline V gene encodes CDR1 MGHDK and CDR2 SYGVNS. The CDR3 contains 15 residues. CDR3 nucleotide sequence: TGTGCCAGCAGGCCCCAGGGGGGCGAGAGGTATGGCTACACCTTC. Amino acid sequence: CASRPQGGERYGYTF.

This CDR3 reads CASSLSTGGQPQHF. Here the CDR3 DNA reads TGCGCCAGCAGCTTGAGTACAGGGGGCCAGCCCCAGCATTTT. The J gene is TRBJ1-5, the V gene TRBV5-1, with TRBD1 matching 9 bases. CDR1 is SGHRS, CDR2 YFSETQ, per germline. The trim removed 1 base at V and 7 bases at J, leaving 3 bases unmatched. This CDR3 has 14 amino acids. Variable domain in full (rest from reference TRBV5-1 and TRBJ1-5): KAGVTQTPRYLIKTRGQQVTLSCSPISGHRSVSWYQQTPGQGLQFLFEYFSETQRNKGNFPGRFSGRQFSNSRSEMNVSTLELGDSALYLCASSLSTGGQPQHFGDGTRLSIL.

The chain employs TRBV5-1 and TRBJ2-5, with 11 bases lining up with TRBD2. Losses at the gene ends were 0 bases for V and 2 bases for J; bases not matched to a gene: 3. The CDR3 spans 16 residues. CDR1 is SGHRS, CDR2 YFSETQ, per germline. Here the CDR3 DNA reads TGCGCCAGCAGCTTGGTGACTAGCGGGGCGCAAGAGACCCAGTACTTC. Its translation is CASSLVTSGAQETQYF.